What follows describes a single T cell receptor beta chain. This clone's antigen is unknown. It has no much larger one-base neighbor in the sample; base qualities were not kept. This record comes from a study of OX40 agonist ivuxolimab in advanced cancers. With respect to the entire study: The costimulatory receptor OX40 (CD134) was targeted by ivuxolimab, a fully human IgG2 agonistic monoclonal antibody. Intravenous ivuxolimab was administered to patients every 2 weeks at six dose levels: 0.01, 0.1, 0.3, 1.5, 3 and 10 mg/kg. Of the approximately 54 patients in dose escalation, 19 had hepatocellular carcinoma, some 15 had melanoma, 9 had renal cell carcinoma and 9 had head and neck cancer. In the dose-escalation cohort, over 65% of patients were male, and the mean age was roughly 60 years, with a range of about 23 to 90. Patients were allowed to have had prior anti-PD-1, anti-PD-L1 or anti-CTLA-4 therapy, and around 37% of the dose-escalation patients had previously received checkpoint inhibitors. Partial responses were achieved by three dose-escalation patients, of whom one had hepatocellular carcinoma and two had cutaneous melanoma. The purpose of peripheral TCRbeta sequencing was to test whether ivuxolimab changed TCR sequence diversity and led to clonal T-cell expansion. The paper describes the monotherapy dose-escalation part (N of about 47 patients) of the phase I trial of ivuxolimab. The research as a whole found: At doses of 0.1 to 3.0 mg/kg, clonal expansion of both CD4+ and CD8+ T cells in blood was seen between baseline and week 6. In the 0.1-3.0 mg/kg groups, partial responders were among the patients with the lowest normalized peripheral clonal expansion, particularly in CD8+ T cells. The antigen specificity of the peripheral T cells that underwent clonal expansion was not determined. Low levels of normalized T-cell clonal expansion were also seen in some nonresponding patients. After ivuxolimab, CD8+ T cells had more expanded clones than CD4+ T cells on average.

CDR1 and CDR2, per the germline V gene, are LGHNA and YSLEER. The CDR3 contains 18 residues, cysteine and phenylalanine counted. The retained sequence is limited to the CDR3, 54 bases, with the frame set at the first base. V gives up 1 base and J gives up 4 bases, and the segment between their germline ends measures 23 bases. To sequence the TCRbeta CDR3 region, genomic DNA was isolated from the sorted cells. The immunoSEQ Assay was used to sequence the TCRbeta CDR3 regions. TCRdb's version of the immuneACCESS table is confined to in-frame rearrangements and falls short of the full clone set. An unresolved V gene accounts for under half of the shortfall where checked; the remainder is of unknown origin. For this sample the table gives about 39,000 clones, of which roughly 92% were detected only once. The top ten hold around 20% of the sample. Patients with autoimmune disease history or receiving systemic immunosuppression were excluded from the trial. Peripheral blood for TCR sequencing was collected from all dose cohorts at baseline, on cycle 4 day 1, and on cycle 7 day 1. The samples were drawn from a first-in-human, open-label, multicenter phase I dose-escalation trial of ivuxolimab. Adults with locally advanced or metastatic head and neck squamous cell, hepatocellular, melanoma or renal cell carcinoma were enrolled in the trial. CD4+ and CD8+ T cells were sorted separately from peripheral blood before TCR sequencing.

This specimen consisted of CD4+ or CD8+ T cells sorted from blood, obtained in a trial of the OX40 agonist ivuxolimab. Rearrangement joined TRBV4-3 to TRBJ2-7; the D gene may be TRBD1 or TRBD2, since each aligns over 6 bases. This TCR came from an adult with an advanced solid tumor such as melanoma, head and neck, liver or kidney cancer. In nucleotide form, the sequence is TGCGCCAGCAGCCAAGGTTGGGGGGCAAGCGGAAGTTTGTACGAGCAGTACTTC. This translates into CASSQGWGASGSLYEQYF.